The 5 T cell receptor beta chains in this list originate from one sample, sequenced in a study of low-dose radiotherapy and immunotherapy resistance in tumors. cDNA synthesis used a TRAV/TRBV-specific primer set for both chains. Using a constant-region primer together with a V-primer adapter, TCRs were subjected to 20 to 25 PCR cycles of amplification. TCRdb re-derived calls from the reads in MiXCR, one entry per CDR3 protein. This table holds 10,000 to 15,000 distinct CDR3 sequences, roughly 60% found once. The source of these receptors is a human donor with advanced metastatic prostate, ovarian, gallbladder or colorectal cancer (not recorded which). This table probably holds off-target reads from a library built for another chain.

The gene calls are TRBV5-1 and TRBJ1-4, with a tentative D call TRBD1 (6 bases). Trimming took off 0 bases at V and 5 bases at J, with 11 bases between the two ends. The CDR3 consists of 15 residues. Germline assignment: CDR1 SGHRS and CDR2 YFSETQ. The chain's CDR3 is CASSLVPGENEKLFF. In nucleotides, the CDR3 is TGCGCCAGCAGCTTGGTCCCAGGGGAGAATGAAAAACTGTTTTTT.

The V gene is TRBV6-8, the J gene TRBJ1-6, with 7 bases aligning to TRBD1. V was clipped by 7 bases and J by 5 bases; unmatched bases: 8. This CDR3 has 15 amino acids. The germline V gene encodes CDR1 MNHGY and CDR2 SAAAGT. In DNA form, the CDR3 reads TGTGCCAGCAACCCCCGGGACAGCCATAATTCACCCCTCCACTTT. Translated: CASNPRDSHNSPLHF.

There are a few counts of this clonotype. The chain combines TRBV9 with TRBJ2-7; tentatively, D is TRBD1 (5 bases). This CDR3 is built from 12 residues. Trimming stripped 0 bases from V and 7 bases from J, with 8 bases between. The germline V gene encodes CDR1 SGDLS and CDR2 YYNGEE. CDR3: CASSVGGGEQYF. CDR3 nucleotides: TGTGCCAGCAGCGTAGGGGGCGGTGAGCAGTACTTC.

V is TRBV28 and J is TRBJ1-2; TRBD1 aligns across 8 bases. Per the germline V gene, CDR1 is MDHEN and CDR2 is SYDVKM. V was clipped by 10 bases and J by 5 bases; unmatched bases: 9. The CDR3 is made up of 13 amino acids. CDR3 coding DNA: TGTGCCACCCGTGTCGGGACAGGATATGGCTACACCTTC. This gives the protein CATRVGTGYGYTF.

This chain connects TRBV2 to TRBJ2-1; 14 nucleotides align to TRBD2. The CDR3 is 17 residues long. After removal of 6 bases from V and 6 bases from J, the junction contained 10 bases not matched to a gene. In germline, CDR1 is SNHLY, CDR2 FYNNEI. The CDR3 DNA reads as TGTGCCAGCAGGCTGGGACTAGCGGGGGCCCTCGGCAATGAGCAGTTCTTC. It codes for CASRLGLAGALGNEQFF.